Listed here are 8 T cell receptor beta chains from one sample, sequenced in a study of T cells in Graves' hyperthyroidism and ophthalmopathy. RNA transcripts served as the template for amplifying TCR beta CDR3 regions. Primed by the HTBI set, a first-round RT-PCR was run on the TCR CDR3. TCRdb used MiXCR to reprocess the multiplex PCR reads, holding one entry per CDR3 protein. The sample shows roughly 500,000 distinct CDR3 sequences, roughly 16% of them seen only once. Sequenced: blood. The receptors originated from a young woman with Graves' ophthalmopathy.

This clonotype occurred many times. This chain joins TRBV18 and TRBJ2-1; TRBD1 might be the D (6 bases). The CDR3 is 15 residues long. V was trimmed by 0 bases and J by 7 bases, leaving 13 bases between them. Germline CDR1 and CDR2: KGHSH and LQKENI. The CDR3 nucleotides are TGTGCCAGCTCACCACCGGTCAGGGGTGGGAATGAGCAGTTCTTC. Protein sequence: CASSPPVRGGNEQFF. Full variable domain (missing parts from reference TRBV18 and TRBJ2-1): NAGVMQNPRHLVRRRGQEARLRCSPMKGHSHVYWYRQLPEEGLKFMVYLQKENIIDESGMPKERFSAEFPKEGPSILRIQQVVRGDSAAYFCASSPPVRGGNEQFFGPGTRLTVL.

The chain links TRBV10-1 to TRBJ1-4; a weak D match, TRBD1 (5 bases). The ends were cut back, 3 bases at V and 5 bases at J, with 10 bases in the middle. CDR3 length: 14 residues. Germline assignment: CDR1 WNHNN and CDR2 SYGVQD (reference sequence). This CDR3 is CASSEGTVNEKLFF. The CDR3 region has the DNA TGCGCCAGCAGTGAAGGGACGGTCAATGAAAAACTGTTTTTT.

This clonotype was recorded at least ten times. The chain combines TRBV12-3 or TRBV12-4 with TRBJ2-5, with D perhaps assigned TRBD1 or TRBD2 (6 bases each). With 2 bases removed from V and 5 bases from J, the gap between germline ends came to 9 bases. The CDR3 is 13 residues long. CDR3 nucleotide sequence: TGTGCCAGCAGTTTACGGGGGCTGGAGACCCAGTACTTC. It yields the protein CASSLRGLETQYF.

This clonotype was recorded at least ten times. J is TRBJ2-5 and V is TRBV7-6, with D maybe TRBD2 (5 bases). This CDR3 contains 16 residues. Trimming shortened V by 6 bases and J by 5 bases, and 22 bases separated the two germline ends. Germline V gene lookup returns CDR1 SGHVS and CDR2 FNYEAQ. The CDR3: CASSPHLERNRETQYF. In DNA, the CDR3 is TGTGCCAGCAGTCCCCACCTTGAGCGGAACCGGGAGACCCAGTACTTC.

V gene TRBV19 combines with J gene TRBJ2-7; the D call may be TRBD1 or TRBD2 (5 bases each). The CDR3 is made up of 16 amino acids. CDR1 is LNHDA and CDR2 is SQIVND in the germline V gene (reference sequence). Trimming cost V 5 bases and J 5 bases, with 22 bases left between them. CDR3 in amino acids: CASSLAGTALGDEQYF. CDR3 sequence (DNA): TGTGCCAGTAGTCTCGCCGGGACCGCCTTGGGGGACGAGCAGTACTTC. Together with reference TRBV19 and TRBJ2-7, the CDR3 gives the full variable domain: DGGITQSPKYLFRKEGQNVTLSCEQNLNHDAMYWYRQDPGQGLRLIYYSQIVNDFQKGDIAEGYSVSREKKESFPLTVTSAQKNPTAFYLCASSLAGTALGDEQYFGPGTRLTVT.

This clonotype has more than one count but fewer than ten. V gene TRBV29-1 combines with J gene TRBJ1-2; D is unresolved. V lost 0 bases and J lost 5, with 22 bases in between. CDR1 SQVTM and CDR2 ANQGSEA come from the germline V gene. The CDR3 consists of 17 residues. The CDR3 sequence: CSVEESPWRQTPYGYTF. The CDR3, as DNA: TGCAGCGTTGAAGAATCTCCGTGGCGGCAGACACCTTATGGCTACACCTTC. Full variable domain (rest looked up from reference TRBV29-1 and TRBJ1-2): SAVISQKPSRDICQRGTSLTIQCQVDSQVTMMFWYRQQPGQSLTLIATANQGSEATYESGFVIDKFPISRPNLTFSTLTVSNMSPEDSSIYLCSVEESPWRQTPYGYTFGSGTRLTVV.

The sample holds a few counts of this clonotype. The chain combines TRBV27 with TRBJ2-5; 11 bases fit TRBD1. The CDR3 runs to 15 residues. With 2 bases clipped from V and 11 bases from J, the junction kept 10 bases outside the gene matches. In germline, CDR1 is MNHEY, CDR2 SMNVEV (reference sequence). CDR3 DNA sequence: TGTGCCAGCAGTTTAGTTGGGACAGGGGGAATTGGACAGTACTTC. Translated, it gives CASSLVGTGGIGQYF.

This clonotype occurred many times. The chain is built from TRBV12-3 or TRBV12-4 and TRBJ2-7; no firm D call. The CDR3 is 12 amino acids. Trimming left V 6 bases short and J 5 bases short, with 11 bases between. CDR3 nucleotide sequence: TGTGCCAGCAGCCCCGGGCTCCACGAGCAGTACTTC. Translation: CASSPGLHEQYF.